This entry lists 4 T cell receptor beta chains sequenced from one sample in a study of blood T cell repertoires in COVID-19. The table came from immunoSEQ multiplex PCR; TCRdb's copy has only in-frame clones and leaves some out. The data contain roughly 120,000 clones, 70% to 75% of them seen just once; the ten biggest clones take up approximately 5.9%. The specimen sequenced was peripheral blood. The receptor set was obtained from a man at least 80 years old with COVID-19, enrolled during active disease.

A remark on this clone: The same CDR3 also results from other DNA sequences found in this sample. The chain is built from TRBV24-1 and TRBJ2-2, with 9 bases fitting TRBD1. From germline, CDR1 is KGHDR and CDR2 SFDVKD. The CDR3 extends over 16 amino acids. V shed 4 bases, J shed 1 base, and the junction held 3 bases outside the gene matches. CDR3 sequence: CATSDQGQGNTGELFF. CDR3 in DNA: TGTGCCACCAGTGACCAGGGACAGGGGAACACCGGGGAGCTGTTTTTT.

The chain links TRBV7-2 to TRBJ1-3; the D is unclear. CDR3 length equals 18 residues. CDR1 is SGHTA and CDR2 is FQGNSA in the germline V gene. Trimming left V 5 bases short and J 0 bases short, with 20 bases between. The CDR3 bases are TGTGCCAGCAGCCCTCCTCAATCAACCGGTTCCTCTGGAAACACCATATATTTT. Amino acids: CASSPPQSTGSSGNTIYF. Drawing the rest from reference TRBV7-2 and TRBJ1-3, the complete variable domain is GAGVSQSPSNKVTEKGKDVELRCDPISGHTALYWYRQSLGQGLEFLIYFQGNSAPDKSGLPSDRFSAERTGGSVSTLTIQRTQQEDSAVYLCASSPPQSTGSSGNTIYFGEGSWLTVV.

This clone has at least ten counts. The rearrangement joins TRBV28 to TRBJ2-7; no clear D gene. Trimming cost V 2 bases and J 0 bases, with 8 bases left between them. The CDR3 sequence is 14 residues long. Germline CDR1 is MDHEN and CDR2 is SYDVKM. The CDR3: CASSLPDNSYEQYF. The CDR3 bases are TGTGCCAGCAGTTTACCCGACAACTCCTACGAGCAGTACTTC.

This sequence joins TRBV25-1 and TRBJ1-6; D is possibly TRBD1 (6 bases). Deletions cut 6 bases from V and 14 bases from J, with 14 bases between. The CDR3 consists of 12 residues. Germline-derived CDR1 and CDR2 are MGHDK and SYGVNS. CDR3 loop: CASSGQFLTLHF. The CDR3 nucleotides read TGTGCCAGCAGCGGACAGTTCCTAACCCTCCACTTT.